This section outlines one TCR beta chain sequence together with its context. What it binds is not known. The V end lost 3 bases, the J end lost 6 bases, and 12 bases lay between the germline ends. CDR1 and CDR2 from the germline V gene are WSHSY and SAAADI. The CDR3 consists of 14 residues. Method: immunoSEQ multiplex PCR; TCRdb's copy keeps in-frame clones and lacks some. The table shows under 65,000 clones, with around 80% occurring only once. This specimen comes from a study of OX40 agonist ivuxolimab in advanced cancers. Study-wide results and limits: Normalized expansion of T-cell clones was also low for some nonresponders. On average, CD8+ T cells had more expanded clones than CD4+.

This chain links TRBV10-2 with TRBJ1-5, with D possibly matching TRBD1 (6 bases). This TCR derives from an adult with an advanced solid tumor such as melanoma, head and neck, liver or kidney cancer. Source: CD4+ or CD8+ T cells sorted from blood, taken in a trial of the OX40 agonist ivuxolimab. CDR3: CASSDGGAVQPQHF. Written as DNA, the CDR3 is TGCGCCAGCAGTGACGGGGGGGCAGTTCAGCCCCAGCATTTT.